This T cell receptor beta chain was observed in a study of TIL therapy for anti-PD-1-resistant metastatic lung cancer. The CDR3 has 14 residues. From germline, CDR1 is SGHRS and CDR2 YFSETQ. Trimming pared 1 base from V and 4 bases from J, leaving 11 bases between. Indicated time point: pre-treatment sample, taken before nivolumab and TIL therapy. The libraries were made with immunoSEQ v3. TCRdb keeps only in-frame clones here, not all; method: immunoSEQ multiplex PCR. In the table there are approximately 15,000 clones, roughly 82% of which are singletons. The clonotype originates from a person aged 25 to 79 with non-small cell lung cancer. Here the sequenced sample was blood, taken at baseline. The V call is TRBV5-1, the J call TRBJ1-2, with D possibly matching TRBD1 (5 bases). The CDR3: CASSLNQGPYGYTF. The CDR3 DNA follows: TGCGCCAGCAGCTTGAATCAGGGTCCCTATGGCTACACCTTC.